The next 21 T cell receptor beta chains were all read from a single sample in a study of blood T cell repertoires in COVID-19. Measured with immunoSEQ multiplex PCR; TCRdb has only the in-frame clones, and not every one. This table has over 200,000 clones, 80% to 85% appearing once. Input material: peripheral blood. The receptors derive from a woman aged 80 or over with active or convalescent COVID-19.

V and J are TRBV18 and TRBJ1-1; D remains unclear. This CDR3 is 15 amino acids long. V lost 3 bases to trimming and J lost 0 bases, with 11 bases between them. CDR1 and CDR2 (germline): KGHSH, LQKENI. Here the CDR3 reads CASSPLGLMNTEAFF. CDR3 coding DNA: TGTGCCAGCTCACCCCTTGGACTGATGAACACTGAAGCTTTCTTT.

This chain connects TRBV7-2 to TRBJ2-1; 9 bases agree with TRBD2. With V trimmed by 6 bases and J by 3 bases, 9 bases remained unmatched. The germline CDR1 and CDR2 sequences are SGHTA and FQGNSA. This CDR3 contains 16 residues. The CDR3 spells CASRPNSGSIYNEQFF. Here the CDR3 DNA reads TGTGCCAGCAGGCCAAATAGCGGGAGTATCTACAATGAGCAGTTCTTC.

The chain links TRBV7-9 to TRBJ2-3; D possibly corresponds to TRBD1 (6 bases). V lost 3 bases and J lost 5, with 12 bases in between. The CDR3 is made up of 14 amino acids. The germline gives CDR1 SEHNR, CDR2 FQNEAQ (reference sequence). CDR3 bases: TGTGCCAGCAGCTTCCGACAGGATAGAGATACGCAGTATTTT. Residues: CASSFRQDRDTQYF.

This chain joins TRBV28 and TRBJ2-2, with 8 nucleotides matching TRBD1. V dropped 7 bases and J dropped 5; count of bases not matched to a gene: 12. This CDR3 spans 16 amino acids. The germline V gene encodes CDR1 MDHEN and CDR2 SYDVKM. The CDR3 is CASTVNQGAGTGELFF. As DNA, the CDR3 is TGTGCCAGCACCGTAAATCAGGGGGCGGGGACCGGGGAGCTGTTTTTT.

The CDR3 DNA is TGTGCCAGCAGTAAGGGACAGGGGCTGGGGGTCGAGACCCAGTACTTC. It codes for CASSKGQGLGVETQYF. The rearrangement joins TRBV6-2 or TRBV6-3 to TRBJ2-5, with TRBD1 matching 10 bases. Germline CDR1 and CDR2: MNHEY and SVGEGT. V was clipped by 5 bases and J by 5 bases; unmatched bases: 11. CDR3 length: 16 residues.

The chain uses TRBV28 and TRBJ1-2, with TRBD1 matching 7 bases. From germline, CDR1 is MDHEN and CDR2 SYDVKM. The CDR3 covers 15 residues. The trim removed 4 bases at V and 5 bases at J, leaving 10 bases unmatched. The CDR3 DNA is TGTGCCAGCAGTTGGCTCTTTACAGGGGAGTATGGCTACACCTTC. It translates to CASSWLFTGEYGYTF.

Only one count was recorded for this clone. The V and J genes are TRBV5-6 and TRBJ2-6; tentative D call: TRBD2 (5 bases). Trimming pared 2 bases from V and 4 bases from J, leaving 22 bases between. There are 19 residues in the CDR3. CDR1 SGHDT and CDR2 YYEEEE come from the germline V gene. This CDR3 reads CASSFQRRGIQSGANVLTF. CDR3 coding DNA: TGTGCCAGCAGCTTCCAAAGACGGGGAATACAATCGGGGGCCAACGTCCTGACTTTC. Full variable domain (outside the CDR3, taken from reference TRBV5-6 and TRBJ2-6): DAGVTQSPTHLIKTRGQQVTLRCSPKSGHDTVSWYQQALGQGPQFIFQYYEEEERQRGNFPDRFSGHQFPNYSSELNVNALLLGDSALYLCASSFQRRGIQSGANVLTFGAGSRLTVL.

The gene calls are TRBV19 and TRBJ2-4; D may be TRBD1 (6 bases). Between the trimmed V and J ends, which lost 5 bases and 1 base, there was a span of 9 bases. The germline CDR1 and CDR2 sequences are LNHDA and SQIVND (reference sequence). This CDR3 region has 14 residues. Written as DNA, the CDR3 is TGTGCCAGTAGTGCCCAGGGGGCCAAAAACATTCAGTACTTC. Translation: CASSAQGAKNIQYF.

This clone was picked up one time. The chain employs TRBV19 and TRBJ1-2; D may be TRBD1 (6 bases). The CDR3 covers 14 residues. The germline CDR1 and CDR2 sequences are LNHDA and SQIVND (reference sequence). Trimming left V 2 bases short and J 4 bases short, with 11 bases between. The CDR3 nucleotides are TGTGCCAGTAGTATATGGGGGCGACCCTATGGCTACACCTTC. This gives the protein CASSIWGRPYGYTF.

The chain has TRBV6-2 or TRBV6-3 and TRBJ2-3, with 8 bases fitting TRBD2. Losses at the gene ends were 4 bases for V and 6 bases for J; bases not matched to a gene: 18. Germline assignment: CDR1 MNHEY and CDR2 SVGEGT. The CDR3 loop spans 18 amino acids. The CDR3 region has the DNA TGTGCCAGCAGTTTTATCCCCCGGGGGGGAGACGGATTGGATACGCAGTATTTT. Translation: CASSFIPRGGDGLDTQYF.

The rearrangement links TRBV6-2 or TRBV6-3 to TRBJ2-4; 7 bases agree with TRBD1. Trimming cost V 4 bases and J 6 bases; bases outside gene matches: 9. The CDR3 spans 15 residues. Germline-derived CDR1 and CDR2 are MNHEY and SVGEGT. The CDR3 DNA reads as TGTGCCAGCAGTTCATTCCTGGGACAGCGAAACATTCAGTACTTC. Its translation: CASSSFLGQRNIQYF.

This chain joins TRBV5-4 and TRBJ2-2; TRBD1 is a possible D gene (6 bases). The V end was cut by 8 bases, the J end by 1 base, with 9 bases between. The CDR3 contains 13 residues. CDR1 is SGHNT, CDR2 YYREEE, per germline (reference sequence). Written as DNA, the CDR3 is TGTGCCAGTCCGGGACAGAACACCGGGGAGCTGTTTTTT. Amino acid sequence: CASPGQNTGELFF.

Note on this clone: Other DNA sequences in the same sample also yield this CDR3. The chain is built from TRBV4-1 and TRBJ2-7, with D possibly being TRBD2 (5 bases). The CDR3 runs to 16 residues. CDR1 and CDR2 from the germline V gene are MGHRA and YSYEKL. V was cut by 0 bases and J by 1 base, with 13 bases left in between. The CDR3 protein is CASSQDISGTSYEQYF. DNA of the CDR3: TGCGCCAGCAGCCAAGATATAAGCGGAACGTCCTACGAGCAGTACTTC.

The chain recombines TRBV7-3 with TRBJ2-1; no clear D gene. The CDR3 length is 13 residues. Trimming pared 2 bases from V and 7 bases from J, leaving 9 bases between. The germline CDR1 and CDR2 sequences are SGHTA and FQGTGA. The DNA for the CDR3 is TGTGCCAGCAGCTTAGGGCTCCAGAATGAGCAGTTCTTC. Amino acid sequence: CASSLGLQNEQFF.

The rearrangement uses TRBV5-1 and TRBJ2-3; 8 nucleotides match TRBD2. Germline CDR1 reads SGHRS; CDR2 reads YFSETQ. The CDR3 is made up of 15 amino acids. J lost 6 bases, V lost 1 base, and 7 bases had no gene match. The CDR3 region is CASSLTSGPRDTQYF. The CDR3 bases are TGCGCCAGCAGCTTGACTAGCGGCCCGCGGGATACGCAGTATTTT.

This chain uses TRBV4-3 with TRBJ1-3; 12 bases line up with TRBD1. Germline V gene data show CDR1 as LGHNA and CDR2 as YSLEER. Losses at the gene ends were 6 bases for V and 2 bases for J; bases not matched to a gene: 2. The CDR3 runs 15 residues. CDR3 coding DNA: TGCGCCAGCAGTCGGGACAGGGGGCCTGGAAACACCATATATTTT. This translates into CASSRDRGPGNTIYF.

This chain links TRBV6-5 with TRBJ2-7; no definite D call. The CDR3 has 12 amino acids. The germline V gene encodes CDR1 MNHEY and CDR2 SVGAGI. Trimming removed 7 bases from V and 3 bases from J, with 10 bases in between. CDR3 protein: CASNRLIYEQYF. In DNA, the CDR3 is TGTGCCAGCAACCGACTGATCTACGAGCAGTACTTC.

The V call is TRBV3-1 (or the pseudogene TRBV3-2), the J call TRBJ2-5, with unresolved D. Germline values: CDR1 LGHDT, CDR2 YNNKEL (reference sequence). With 0 bases removed from V and 13 bases from J, the gap between germline ends came to 18 bases. This CDR3 has 14 residues. The CDR3 protein is CASSQDQAVSRWYF. CDR3 nucleotides: TGTGCCAGCAGCCAAGATCAGGCCGTCTCGCGTTGGTACTTC.

V and J are TRBV3-1 (or the pseudogene TRBV3-2) and TRBJ2-3, with 11 nucleotides matching TRBD1. The ends lost 6 bases at V and 7 bases at J; junction bases unmatched: 6. The CDR3 consists of 14 residues. Germline-derived CDR1 and CDR2 are LGHDT and YNNKEL (reference sequence). CDR3 protein: CASRRTGGQYTQYF. The CDR3 DNA is TGTGCCAGCAGGCGGACAGGGGGCCAATATACGCAGTATTTT.

This sequence joins TRBV28 and TRBJ2-7; the match to TRBD2 covers 8 bases. The germline V gene encodes CDR1 MDHEN and CDR2 SYDVKM. V lost 7 bases, J lost 6 bases, and 5 bases stayed unmatched. The CDR3 is made up of 12 amino acids. This CDR3 is CASTGGVAEQYF. The CDR3 nucleotides read TGTGCCAGCACCGGGGGGGTGGCCGAGCAGTACTTC.

This clone came up once. The chain carries TRBV24-1 and TRBJ1-5, with D perhaps TRBD1 (5 bases). Germline CDR1 KGHDR, CDR2 SFDVKD. The CDR3 consists of 12 residues. Trimming removed 3 bases from V and 12 bases from J, with 11 bases in between. Written as DNA, the CDR3 is TGTGCCACCAGTGATAGGGGTGAGCTCCAGCATTTT. This translates into CATSDRGELQHF.